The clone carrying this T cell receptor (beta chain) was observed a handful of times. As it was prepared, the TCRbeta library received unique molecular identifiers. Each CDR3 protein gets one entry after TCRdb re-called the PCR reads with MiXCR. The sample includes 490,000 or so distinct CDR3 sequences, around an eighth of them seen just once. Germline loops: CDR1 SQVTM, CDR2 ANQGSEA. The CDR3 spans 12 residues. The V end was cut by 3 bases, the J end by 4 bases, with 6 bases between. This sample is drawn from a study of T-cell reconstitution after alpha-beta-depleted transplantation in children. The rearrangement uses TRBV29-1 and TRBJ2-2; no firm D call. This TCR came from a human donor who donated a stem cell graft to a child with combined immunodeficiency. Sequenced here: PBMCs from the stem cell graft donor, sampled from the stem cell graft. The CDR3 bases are TGCAGCGTTGAGAACACCACCGGGGAGCTGTTTTTT. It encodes CSVENTTGELFF.